Below are 16 T cell receptor beta chains sequenced from a single sample in a study of long-term antiretroviral therapy in people with HIV. An immunoSEQ assay, version v3.0, was performed at survey level. Sequencing was performed with immunoSEQ multiplex PCR; in TCRdb, only in-frame clones are kept and a portion is missing. The table records roughly 34,000 clones, 85% to 95% of them present only once. Here the sequenced sample was unsorted PBMCs, taken approximately 5 years after starting antiretroviral therapy. These receptors originate from a woman aged 45-65 years with HIV.

This clone was recorded only once. The rearrangement joins TRBV9 to TRBJ2-3; D gene uncertain. Looked up from germline, CDR1 is SGDLS and CDR2 is YYNGEE. Trimming took 0 bases from V and 1 from J, leaving 3 bases between them. The CDR3 has 13 amino acids. CDR3 sequence: CASSVAGTDTQYF. Here the CDR3 DNA reads TGTGCCAGCAGCGTAGCCGGCACAGATACGCAGTATTTT.

V is TRBV7-2 and J is TRBJ1-6; D remains unclear. Per the germline V gene, CDR1 is SGHTA and CDR2 is FQGNSA. This CDR3 is 14 amino acids long. Deletions cut 1 base from V and 7 bases from J, with 8 bases between. The CDR3 sequence: CASSLEPVNSPLHF. DNA for the CDR3: TGTGCCAGCAGCTTAGAGCCCGTGAATTCACCCCTCCACTTT.

This chain uses TRBV5-6 with TRBJ2-7; TRBD1 matches at 10 bases. The CDR3 extends over 16 amino acids. J was trimmed by 2 bases and V by 3 bases; bases with no gene match: 8. CDR1 is SGHDT and CDR2 is YYEEEE in the germline V gene. Here the CDR3 reads CASSSPTGTGAYEQYF. Written as DNA, the CDR3 is TGTGCCAGCAGCTCACCAACCGGGACAGGGGCCTACGAGCAGTACTTC. Together with reference TRBV5-6 and TRBJ2-7, the CDR3 gives the full variable domain: DAGVTQSPTHLIKTRGQQVTLRCSPKSGHDTVSWYQQALGQGPQFIFQYYEEEERQRGNFPDRFSGHQFPNYSSELNVNALLLGDSALYLCASSSPTGTGAYEQYFGPGTRLTVT.

The genes are TRBV5-1 and TRBJ2-6; TRBD1 matches at 7 bases. Germline V gene data show CDR1 as SGHRS and CDR2 as YFSETQ. Unmatched junction bases numbered 9, after V lost 5 bases and J lost 1 base. This CDR3 is built from 17 residues. The DNA of the CDR3 is TGCGCCAGCAGACAGGGACAGTTGAGATCTGGGGCCAACGTCCTGACTTTC. Protein product: CASRQGQLRSGANVLTF.

The chain's CDR3 is CASSLLVWDLYGYTF. CDR3 coding DNA: TGTGCCAGCAGCTTGTTAGTCTGGGATCTATATGGCTACACCTTC. V gene TRBV7-9 combines with J gene TRBJ1-2, with D unclear. The CDR3 length is 15 residues. Trimming removed 3 bases at V and 5 bases at J, with 16 bases between. CDR1 SEHNR and CDR2 FQNEAQ come from the germline V gene (reference sequence).

Only one count was recorded for this clone. This chain links TRBV10-3 with TRBJ1-1; D possibly corresponds to TRBD1 (5 bases). Trimming removed 8 bases from V and 4 bases from J, with 17 bases in between. The germline gives CDR1 ENHRY, CDR2 SYGVKD. This CDR3 has 14 amino acids. CDR3 nucleotides: TGTGCCATCCGTCCGGGGACCGGGCCCACTGAAGCTTTCTTT. Translation gives CAIRPGTGPTEAFF.

V usage is TRBV6-1 and J usage is TRBJ2-7, with D uncertain. CDR3 length: 12 amino acids. The ends were cut back, 4 bases at V and 2 bases at J, with 6 bases in the middle. Germline loops: CDR1 MNHNS, CDR2 SASEGT. The DNA of the CDR3 is TGTGCCAGCAGTGCTAGAGCCTACGAGCAGTACTTC. This translates into CASSARAYEQYF.

The chain combines TRBV7-2 with TRBJ1-5, with 8 bases matching TRBD1. V shed 3 bases, J shed 3 bases, and the junction held 7 bases outside the gene matches. The germline V gene encodes CDR1 SGHTA and CDR2 FQGNSA. The CDR3 runs to 16 residues. CDR3 in amino acids: CASSLAGGGNNQPQHF. The CDR3 DNA is TGTGCCAGCAGCTTGGCAGGGGGCGGAAACAATCAGCCCCAGCATTTT.

The rearrangement links TRBV6-6 to TRBJ1-1; D unclear. Germline assignment: CDR1 MNHNY and CDR2 SVGAGI (reference sequence). The V and J ends lost 5 bases and 8 bases respectively, with 15 bases between them. The CDR3 covers 13 residues. The CDR3 nucleotides are TGTGCCAGCAGTATGACCCCGTTGGGAGAAGCTTTCTTT. Residues: CASSMTPLGEAFF.

The J gene is TRBJ1-6, the V gene TRBV9, with D unresolved. CDR3 length: 15 residues. Trimming removed 3 bases from V and 6 bases from J, with 13 bases in between. Germline V gene lookup returns CDR1 SGDLS and CDR2 YYNGEE. The CDR3 loop is CASSATGRFNSPLHF. The CDR3 DNA sequence: TGTGCCAGCAGCGCAACCGGGCGATTTAATTCACCCCTCCACTTT.

The chain joins TRBV14 to TRBJ2-1; D may be TRBD1 or TRBD2 (5 bases each). This CDR3 region has 16 residues. The germline V and J ends were trimmed by 4 bases and 2 bases, with 15 bases remaining between them. Per germline, CDR1 SGHDN and CDR2 FVKESK. The CDR3 reads CASSPPTGLAYNEQFF. The CDR3 DNA sequence: TGTGCCAGCAGCCCTCCTACGGGGCTAGCCTACAATGAGCAGTTCTTC.

The chain couples TRBV6-6 to TRBJ1-2; 9 nucleotides match TRBD1. This CDR3 contains 14 residues. CDR1 is MNHNY, CDR2 SVGAGI, per germline (reference sequence). Trimming took 10 bases from V and 8 from J; bases not matched to a gene: 14. The CDR3 DNA sequence: TGTGCCACCGGGACAGGGTTTGTTTGGGGAGGCTACACCTTC. It encodes CATGTGFVWGGYTF.

This chain connects TRBV19 to TRBJ2-2; D remains unclear. V lost 1 base to trimming and J lost 2 bases, with 8 bases between them. Germline V gene sequence: CDR1 LNHDA, CDR2 SQIVND (reference sequence). This CDR3 region has 15 residues. The CDR3 reads CASSIVGFNTGELFF. CDR3 coding DNA: TGTGCCAGTAGTATAGTCGGCTTCAACACCGGGGAGCTGTTTTTT.

Comments on this clone: Other DNA sequences from this sample encode an identical CDR3 as well. J is TRBJ2-5 and V is TRBV6-5; 8 nucleotides align to TRBD1. Trimming cost V 7 bases and J 4 bases; bases outside gene matches: 8. Germline V gene data show CDR1 as MNHEY and CDR2 as SVGAGI. This CDR3 spans 14 amino acids. CDR3: CASNRPGGVETQYF. CDR3 in DNA: TGTGCCAGCAACAGGCCAGGGGGCGTAGAGACCCAGTACTTC.

The CDR3: CAWSATGTGSPLHF. In nucleotides, the CDR3 is TGTGCCTGGAGTGCGACCGGGACAGGGTCACCCCTCCACTTT. The chain uses TRBV30 and TRBJ1-6; 9 positions match TRBD1. There are 14 residues in the CDR3. Trimming cost V 1 base and J 10 bases; bases outside gene matches: 5. Germline V lookup: CDR1 GTSNPN, CDR2 SVGIG (reference sequence).

This sequence joins TRBV4-2 and TRBJ2-4; D unclear. CDR1 is LGHNA, CDR2 YNFKEQ, per germline. The CDR3 is made up of 17 amino acids. Trimming took off 0 bases at V and 0 bases at J, with 12 bases between the two ends. Here the CDR3 reads CASSQDRRPLAKNIQYF. CDR3 in DNA: TGTGCCAGCAGCCAAGATCGAAGGCCCTTAGCCAAAAACATTCAGTACTTC.